These 25 T cell receptor beta chains originate from one sample sequenced in a study of shared clonotypes between healthy human individuals. TCRdb keeps only in-frame clones here, not all; method: immunoSEQ multiplex PCR. The sample shows about 1 million clones, around 74% of them seen only once. The sample comprised memory CD4+ T cells sorted from blood. Subset defined: CD45RA-negative fraction. Every receptor here comes from a man between 18 and 35 years old in good health.

The chain uses TRBV6-6 and TRBJ2-7; TRBD2 matches 7 bases. With V trimmed by 8 bases and J by 3 bases, 10 bases remained unmatched. Germline CDR1 reads MNHNY; CDR2 reads SVGAGI (reference sequence). The CDR3 totals 14 residues. The CDR3 DNA is TGTGCCAGCCGACTTCGCGGGAGTGACTACGAGCAGTACTTC. Encoded protein: CASRLRGSDYEQYF.

The chain is built from TRBV9 and TRBJ1-1, with 7 bases fitting TRBD1. Trimming took 4 bases from V and 4 from J; bases not matched to a gene: 16. In germline, CDR1 is SGDLS, CDR2 YYNGEE. The CDR3 is 17 residues long. CDR3 protein: CASSTRDSAFLGTEAFF. CDR3 nucleotide sequence: TGTGCCAGCAGCACCCGGGACAGTGCCTTTCTGGGCACTGAAGCTTTCTTT. Full variable domain (remainder filled in from reference TRBV9 and TRBJ1-1): DSGVTQTPKHLITATGQRVTLRCSPRSGDLSVYWYQQSLDQGLQFLIQYYNGEERAKGNILERFSAQQFPDLHSELNLSSLELGDSALYFCASSTRDSAFLGTEAFFGQGTRLTVV.

The chain joins TRBV6-1 to TRBJ1-3; 9 positions agree with TRBD1. CDR1 and CDR2 from the germline V gene are MNHNS and SASEGT. V was clipped by 4 bases and J by 4 bases; unmatched bases: 5. CDR3 length equals 15 residues. The CDR3 is CASSVQGAIGNTIYF. Written as DNA, the CDR3 is TGTGCCAGCAGTGTACAGGGGGCTATCGGAAACACCATATATTTT.

The gene calls are TRBV2 and TRBJ2-5, with D perhaps matching TRBD2 (5 bases). V was shortened by 4 bases and J by 2 bases, with 8 bases between the two germline ends. The germline gives CDR1 SNHLY, CDR2 FYNNEI. CDR3 length: 13 amino acids. CDR3 sequence (DNA): TGTGCCAGCAGTGCGGAGGTGCAAGAGACCCAGTACTTC. It is translated as CASSAEVQETQYF. The complete variable domain, with remaining parts taken from reference TRBV2 and TRBJ2-5, reads EPEVTQTPSHQVTQMGQEVILRCVPISNHLYFYWYRQILGQKVEFLVSFYNNEISEKSEIFDDQFSVERPDGSNFTLKIRSTKLEDSAMYFCASSAEVQETQYFGPGTRLLVL.

On this clone itself: This CDR3 is also generated by other DNA sequences in the sample. The chain recombines TRBV7-2 with TRBJ2-7, with D unclear. V lost 5 bases to trimming and J lost 4 bases, with 6 bases between them. The CDR3 has 11 amino acids. Germline V gene data show CDR1 as SGHTA and CDR2 as FQGNSA. The CDR3 protein is CASSASYEQYF. CDR3 nucleotides: TGTGCCAGCAGCGCCTCTTACGAGCAGTACTTC.

In this sample, this clone turned up once. The rearrangement links TRBV30 to TRBJ1-6, with D hard to call. Germline V gene data show CDR1 as GTSNPN and CDR2 as SVGIG (reference sequence). The CDR3 contains 16 residues. Trimming took off 2 bases at V and 0 bases at J, with 11 bases between the two ends. CDR3 residues: CAWSLSQSSYNSPLHF. The CDR3 bases are TGTGCCTGGAGTTTGAGCCAGAGCTCCTATAATTCACCCCTCCACTTT.

The chain uses TRBV5-1 and TRBJ2-1, with 8 positions matching TRBD1. In germline, CDR1 is SGHRS, CDR2 YFSETQ. There are 14 residues in the CDR3. Trimming cost V 0 bases and J 10 bases; bases outside gene matches: 6. CDR3: CASSLVTGGGEQFF. In DNA, the CDR3 is TGCGCCAGCAGCTTGGTAACAGGGGGTGGCGAGCAGTTCTTC.

This clone was seen a single time. This chain connects TRBV7-8 to TRBJ1-2; D ambiguous. Trimming removed 0 bases at V and 5 bases at J, with 13 bases between. CDR1 and CDR2 (germline): SGHVS, FQNEAQ. CDR3 length: 15 residues. CDR3 DNA sequence: TGTGCCAGCAGCTTAGCGCAGTCAGTCCTTTATGGCTACACCTTC. This sequence encodes CASSLAQSVLYGYTF.

The chain joins TRBV19 to TRBJ1-3; 7 nucleotides agree with TRBD1. The CDR3 sequence is 15 residues long. CDR1 and CDR2 from the germline V gene are LNHDA and SQIVND (reference sequence). V trimming: 5 bases; J trimming: 7 bases; junction bases outside the gene matches: 11. The DNA of the CDR3 is TGTGCCAGTAGTGCCCCGGGGACAGAACGGAACACCATATATTTT. It encodes CASSAPGTERNTIYF.

The sample holds a few counts of this clone. The rearrangement uses TRBV5-5 and TRBJ2-3; D not certain. Germline CDR1 reads SGHKS; CDR2 reads YYEKEE (reference sequence). The CDR3 has 14 residues. Trimming removed 0 bases from V and 0 bases from J, with 5 bases in between. The CDR3 sequence is CASSLGVSTDTQYF. CDR3 sequence (DNA): TGTGCCAGCAGCTTGGGGGTTAGCACAGATACGCAGTATTTT. Looking up the rest from reference TRBV5-5 and TRBJ2-3 gives the full variable domain: DAGVTQSPTHLIKTRGQQVTLRCSPISGHKSVSWYQQVLGQGPQFIFQYYEKEERGRGNFPDRFSARQFPNYSSELNVNALLLGDSALYLCASSLGVSTDTQYFGPGTRLTVL.

The chain has TRBV4-1 and TRBJ2-1, with D perhaps being TRBD1 or TRBD2 (7 bases each). The V gene lost 0 bases and the J gene lost 8 bases, with 14 bases spanning the gap. Germline CDR1 and CDR2: MGHRA and YSYEKL. The CDR3 has 15 residues. The CDR3, as DNA: TGCGCCAGCAGCCAAGAGGCCAGGGGGAGGGATGAGCAGTTCTTC. It codes for CASSQEARGRDEQFF.

The V and J genes are TRBV2 and TRBJ2-1; D is uncertain. V lost 1 base and J lost 0, with 7 bases in between. CDR3 size: 15 residues. Germline CDR1 SNHLY, CDR2 FYNNEI. CDR3 sequence reads: CASSEVSGSYNEQFF. DNA of the CDR3: TGTGCCAGCAGTGAAGTGAGTGGCTCCTACAATGAGCAGTTCTTC.

V and J are TRBV9 and TRBJ1-1, with a weak D call TRBD1 (5 bases). CDR3 size: 16 residues. Per the germline V gene, CDR1 is SGDLS and CDR2 is YYNGEE. Trimming stripped 0 bases from V and 1 base from J, with 13 bases between. In DNA, the CDR3 is TGTGCCAGCAGCGTAGACCCCGGGACCCCGAACACTGAAGCTTTCTTT. Its translation: CASSVDPGTPNTEAFF.

The chain links TRBV6-6 to TRBJ2-3, with D possibly being TRBD1 or TRBD2 (6 bases each). The CDR3 spans 16 residues. Germline CDR1 is MNHNY and CDR2 is SVGAGI (reference sequence). V was trimmed by 2 bases and J by 4 bases, leaving 16 bases between them. This CDR3 reads CASSYRGNRGADTQYF. The CDR3 DNA is TGTGCCAGCAGTTACCGAGGGAATAGGGGGGCAGATACGCAGTATTTT.

V and J are TRBV30 and TRBJ2-7, with a weak D call TRBD1 (5 bases). Trimming left V 1 base short and J 0 bases short, with 10 bases between. The CDR3 loop spans 14 amino acids. The germline gives CDR1 GTSNPN, CDR2 SVGIG (reference sequence). The CDR3 DNA is TGTGCCTGGAGTGAGGCAGGGATCTCCTACGAGCAGTACTTC. Its translation: CAWSEAGISYEQYF.

This chain links TRBV10-1 with TRBJ2-3; TRBD2 might be the D (6 bases). V lost 0 bases, J lost 13 bases, and 14 bases lay in between. The CDR3 runs to 13 residues. Per the germline V gene, CDR1 is WNHNN and CDR2 is SYGVQD (reference sequence). The CDR3 reads CASSESNRGLEYF. The CDR3 DNA sequence: TGCGCCAGCAGTGAGTCGAACCGGGGGTTGGAGTATTTT.

Points on this clone: At the DNA level, this CDR3 is encoded by other sequences in the same sample as well. The gene calls are TRBV19 and TRBJ1-5, with 7 positions matching TRBD1. The V gene's germline CDR1 is LNHDA and CDR2 SQIVND (reference sequence). The CDR3 has 13 residues. After removal of 4 bases from V and 4 bases from J, the junction contained 1 base not matched to a gene. The CDR3 DNA reads as TGTGCCAGTAGTAACAGGGGTAATCAGCCCCAGCATTTT. As protein: CASSNRGNQPQHF.

This rearrangement joins TRBV7-2 to TRBJ1-5; weak D call: TRBD1 (5 bases). The V and J ends lost 3 bases and 7 bases respectively, with 16 bases between them. The germline gives CDR1 SGHTA, CDR2 FQGNSA. This CDR3 spans 15 amino acids. The CDR3: CASSLGQGTWQPQHF. CDR3 in DNA: TGTGCCAGCAGCTTGGGGCAGGGAACTTGGCAGCCCCAGCATTTT. The full variable domain, completed using reference TRBV7-2 and TRBJ1-5, is GAGVSQSPSNKVTEKGKDVELRCDPISGHTALYWYRQSLGQGLEFLIYFQGNSAPDKSGLPSDRFSAERTGGSVSTLTIQRTQQEDSAVYLCASSLGQGTWQPQHFGDGTRLSIL.

V usage is TRBV6-5 and J usage is TRBJ1-1; D may be TRBD1 (5 bases). Germline V gives CDR1 MNHEY, CDR2 SVGAGI. CDR3 length: 14 amino acids. V gave up 1 base and J gave up 9 bases, with 15 bases separating them. This chain's CDR3 is CASSYYPDEGKAFF. The CDR3 region has the DNA TGTGCCAGCAGTTACTACCCGGATGAGGGGAAAGCTTTCTTT.

The V gene is TRBV6-1, the J gene TRBJ2-7; possibly TRBD2 for D (5 bases). The CDR3 is made up of 15 amino acids. Trimming took 4 bases from V and 1 from J, leaving 14 bases between them. Looked up from germline, CDR1 is MNHNS and CDR2 is SASEGT. Here the CDR3 DNA reads TGTGCCAGCAGTGTTTCGGGGTCCCATTCCTACGAGCAGTACTTC. It codes for CASSVSGSHSYEQYF.

V and J are TRBV2 and TRBJ1-1; TRBD1 matches 7 bases. V was pared by 5 bases and J by 8 bases, with 14 bases of the junction left unmatched. The CDR3 has 15 residues. CDR1 is SNHLY and CDR2 is FYNNEI in the germline V gene. The CDR3 is CASSPRQGGGSEAFF. Written as DNA, the CDR3 is TGTGCCAGCAGTCCTAGACAGGGCGGGGGTTCGGAAGCTTTCTTT.

This chain joins TRBV10-2 and TRBJ2-7; D assignment may be TRBD1 or TRBD2 (5 bases each). V was shortened by 5 bases and J by 6 bases, with 23 bases between the two germline ends. Per germline, CDR1 WSHSY and CDR2 SAAADI. The CDR3 is made up of 16 amino acids. The CDR3 bases are TGCGCCAGCAGTCCCCGGGACCCGAGGACGGGCTCCGAGCAGTACTTC. The encoded protein is CASSPRDPRTGSEQYF.

The genes are TRBV18 and TRBJ2-1; 11 nucleotides align to TRBD2. With 4 bases clipped from V and 4 bases from J, the junction kept 6 bases outside the gene matches. CDR1 is KGHSH, CDR2 LQKENI, per germline. This CDR3 comprises 16 residues. The CDR3 sequence: CASSQLAGVEYNEQFF. The CDR3, as DNA: TGTGCCAGCTCACAACTAGCGGGAGTGGAGTACAATGAGCAGTTCTTC. The variable domain in full, completed from reference TRBV18 and TRBJ2-1, reads NAGVMQNPRHLVRRRGQEARLRCSPMKGHSHVYWYRQLPEEGLKFMVYLQKENIIDESGMPKERFSAEFPKEGPSILRIQQVVRGDSAAYFCASSQLAGVEYNEQFFGPGTRLTVL.

This clone was picked up a small number of times. The V and J genes are TRBV7-2 and TRBJ1-1; D not certain. In germline, CDR1 is SGHTA, CDR2 FQGNSA. Trimming took off 4 bases at V and 1 base at J, with 10 bases between the two ends. This CDR3 is 14 amino acids long. The CDR3 DNA reads as TGTGCCAGCAGCTCCGCACTCACGAACACTGAAGCTTTCTTT. As protein: CASSSALTNTEAFF.

The chain joins TRBV11-2 to TRBJ1-2; D not resolved. In germline, CDR1 is SGHAT, CDR2 FQNNGV. The ends were cut back, 0 bases at V and 2 bases at J, with 4 bases in the middle. The CDR3 runs to 13 residues. The CDR3 protein is CASSLDPNYGYTF. As DNA, the CDR3 is TGTGCCAGCAGCTTAGACCCGAACTATGGCTACACCTTC.